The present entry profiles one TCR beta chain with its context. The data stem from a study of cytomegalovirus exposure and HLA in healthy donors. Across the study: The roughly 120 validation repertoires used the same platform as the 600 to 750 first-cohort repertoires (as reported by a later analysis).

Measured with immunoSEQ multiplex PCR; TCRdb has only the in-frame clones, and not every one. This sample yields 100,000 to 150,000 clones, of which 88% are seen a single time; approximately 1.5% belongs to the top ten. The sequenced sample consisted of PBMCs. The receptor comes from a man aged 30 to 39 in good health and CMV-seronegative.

The CDR3: CASSQEQAYYGYTF. CDR3 nucleotides: TGCGCCAGCAGCCAGGAACAAGCGTACTATGGCTACACCTTC. The V gene is TRBV4-3, the J gene TRBJ1-2, with D unresolved. V lost 3 bases to trimming and J lost 3 bases, with 11 bases between them. CDR3 length equals 14 residues. Germline V CDR1 and CDR2: LGHNA, YSLEER.